The 21 T cell receptor beta chains below come from one sample, sequenced in a study of blood T cell repertoires in COVID-19. Generated by immunoSEQ multiplex PCR, the TCRdb table keeps only in-frame clones and is missing some. Of 75,000 to 95,000 clones detected, about 78% appear once; the ten largest clones hold roughly a third. The sequencing input was peripheral blood. These TCRs come from a man in his 60s with COVID-19, enrolled during active disease.

V usage is TRBV9 and J usage is TRBJ1-3; D not certain. The germline V gene has CDR1 SGDLS and CDR2 YYNGEE. The CDR3 has 18 amino acids. Trimming took off 4 bases at V and 0 bases at J, with 20 bases between the two ends. CDR3 nucleotides: TGTGCCAGCAGCTTACTATCGGGAACGGAAGCCTCTGGAAACACCATATATTTT. Its translation is CASSLLSGTEASGNTIYF.

The gene calls are TRBV2 and TRBJ2-1; 8 nucleotides line up with TRBD2. The CDR3 is 15 residues long. V trimming: 4 bases; J trimming: 10 bases; junction bases outside the gene matches: 12. The germline CDR1 and CDR2 sequences are SNHLY and FYNNEI. This CDR3 is CASSGHSGSGTEQFF. DNA of the CDR3: TGTGCCAGCAGTGGCCACTCGGGTAGCGGGACCGAGCAGTTCTTC.

This clone was found a few times. The chain recombines TRBV7-2 with TRBJ2-7; D is unresolved. The germline V gene has CDR1 SGHTA and CDR2 FQGNSA. The CDR3 runs 14 residues. V lost 2 bases and J 3 bases, leaving 11 bases between the germline ends. CDR3 loop: CASSLSNRNYEQYF. CDR3 DNA sequence: TGTGCCAGCAGCTTATCTAACAGAAACTACGAGCAGTACTTC.

The chain combines TRBV18 with TRBJ2-3; weak D call: TRBD1 (5 bases). The CDR3 extends over 15 amino acids. CDR1 is KGHSH and CDR2 is LQKENI in the germline V gene. The ends were cut back, 1 base at V and 1 base at J, with 9 bases in the middle. The CDR3 sequence: CASSPLGLGTDTQYF. In DNA form, the CDR3 reads TGTGCCAGCTCACCACTGGGGCTAGGCACAGATACGCAGTATTTT.

The chain is built from TRBV7-2 and TRBJ2-1; 14 nucleotides agree with TRBD2. The V and J ends lost 3 bases and 11 bases, in that order; junction bases with no gene match: 15. The CDR3 contains 18 residues. Germline CDR1 SGHTA, CDR2 FQGNSA. The CDR3 DNA is TGTGCCAGCAGCTTTATGACTAGCGGGGGGGCTGGTTTTAATAAGCAGTTCTTC. Translated: CASSFMTSGGAGFNKQFF.

This clone has only a few counts. The chain links TRBV3-1 (or the pseudogene TRBV3-2) to TRBJ2-2, with D uncertain. This CDR3 spans 14 amino acids. The germline V and J ends were trimmed by 2 bases and 4 bases, with 8 bases remaining between them. Looked up from germline, CDR1 is LGHDT and CDR2 is YNNKEL (reference sequence). The CDR3 region has the DNA TGTGCCAGCAGCCAACCTCCCCCCACCGGGGAGCTGTTTTTT. Translated, it gives CASSQPPPTGELFF.

This clone was found a few times. This chain links TRBV2 with TRBJ1-1; D gene uncertain. CDR3 length: 12 residues. Trimming stripped 7 bases from V and 5 bases from J, with 11 bases between. Germline-derived CDR1 and CDR2 are SNHLY and FYNNEI. CDR3 amino acids: CASTGRWTEAFF. The CDR3 nucleotides are TGTGCCAGCACGGGTCGGTGGACTGAAGCTTTCTTT.

This sequence joins TRBV5-4 and TRBJ1-2; 11 positions agree with TRBD1. The V segment lost 4 bases and the J segment 8 bases; nucleotides outside the gene matches: 7. This CDR3 has 14 residues. Per germline, CDR1 SGHNT and CDR2 YYREEE (reference sequence). This chain's CDR3 is CASSEDRGLEGYTF. The CDR3 DNA is TGTGCCAGCAGCGAGGACAGGGGGCTGGAAGGCTACACCTTC.

The CDR3 coding sequence is TGTGCCAGCAGTGAAATCTCCAGGGCGCGGGGCACCGGGGAGCTGTTTTTT. It translates to CASSEISRARGTGELFF. This sequence joins TRBV25-1 and TRBJ2-2; TRBD2 is a possible D gene (6 bases). This CDR3 region has 17 residues. V was cut by 2 bases and J by 4 bases, with 17 bases left in between. Germline CDR1 MGHDK, CDR2 SYGVNS. Supplemented by reference TRBV25-1 and TRBJ2-2, the full variable domain reads EADIYQTPRYLVIGTGKKITLECSQTMGHDKMYWYQQDPGMELHLIHYSYGVNSTEKGDLSSESTVSRIRTEHFPLTLESARPSHTSQYLCASSEISRARGTGELFFGEGSRLTVL.

This clone was seen only once. J is TRBJ2-2 and V is TRBV2; 8 bases align to TRBD2. J gave up 9 bases and V 6 bases, and 9 bases lay outside the gene matches. CDR1 and CDR2 (germline): SNHLY, FYNNEI. The CDR3 is made up of 14 amino acids. The CDR3 DNA follows: TGTGCCAGCAGCGGAGCGGGGGAGAGGTGGGAGCTGTTTTTT. Residues: CASSGAGERWELFF.

This clone was seen only a few times. V usage is TRBV7-8 and J usage is TRBJ1-2; 8 bases map to TRBD1. CDR1 and CDR2 (germline): SGHVS, FQNEAQ. The V and J ends lost 5 bases and 3 bases, in that order; junction bases with no gene match: 5. The CDR3 contains 14 residues. The CDR3 protein is CASSPTDRDYGYTF. In DNA, the CDR3 is TGTGCCAGCAGCCCCACGGACAGGGACTATGGCTACACCTTC.

The sample holds a few counts of this clone. The genes are TRBV6-2 or TRBV6-3 and TRBJ2-1; TRBD1 agrees at 9 bases. The J segment lost 2 bases and the V segment lost 4 bases, leaving 6 bases of the junction unmatched. The CDR3 runs 16 residues. Germline values: CDR1 MNHEY, CDR2 SVGEGT. CDR3 in DNA: TGTGCCAGCAGTTCAACCGGGACAGGGACCTACAATGAGCAGTTCTTC. Translating gives CASSSTGTGTYNEQFF.

This rearrangement joins TRBV18 to TRBJ2-7; 8 positions agree with TRBD2. The germline gives CDR1 KGHSH, CDR2 LQKENI. This CDR3 has 13 residues. Trimming cost V 3 bases and J 6 bases; bases outside gene matches: 4. The CDR3 sequence is CASSPSGGAEQYF. The DNA of the CDR3 is TGTGCCAGCTCACCCTCCGGGGGGGCCGAGCAGTACTTC.

The chain links TRBV6-1 to TRBJ2-5; tentatively, D is TRBD2 (5 bases). The CDR3 consists of 15 residues. V gave up 2 bases and J gave up 4 bases, with 14 bases separating them. CDR1 is MNHNS, CDR2 SASEGT, per germline. The CDR3 sequence: CASSEMASRGETQYF. CDR3 DNA: TGTGCCAGCAGTGAAATGGCTAGCCGGGGAGAGACCCAGTACTTC.

This clone was counted a few times. Other DNA sequences in this sample translate to the same CDR3. The V and J genes are TRBV7-9 and TRBJ2-7; no reliable D call. From germline, CDR1 is SEHNR and CDR2 FQNEAQ (reference sequence). The CDR3 extends over 11 amino acids. Trimming left V 1 base short and J 6 bases short, with 4 bases between. The CDR3 nucleotides read TGTGCCAGCAGCTTAGTATCCGAGCAGTACTTC. Protein product: CASSLVSEQYF. The variable domain in full, with the rest retrieved from reference TRBV7-9 and TRBJ2-7, is DTGVSQNPRHKITKRGQNVTFRCDPISEHNRLYWYRQTLGQGPEFLTYFQNEAQLEKSRLLSDRFSAERPKGSFSTLEIQRTEQGDSAMYLCASSLVSEQYFGPGTRLTVT.

This clone was counted at least ten times. CDR3 sequence reads: CASSQDRRGEEQYF. As DNA, the CDR3 is TGCGCCAGCAGCCAAGATAGAAGGGGTGAAGAGCAGTACTTC. The chain uses TRBV4-1 and TRBJ2-7; D is perhaps TRBD1 (5 bases). Looked up from germline, CDR1 is MGHRA and CDR2 is YSYEKL. This CDR3 spans 14 amino acids. The V and J ends lost 0 bases and 7 bases respectively, with 13 bases between them.

Of note for this clone: The junction differs from germline at one of its ends, possibly a read error. The chain recombines TRBV7-7 with TRBJ2-1, with 8 bases identical to TRBD2. The CDR3 runs 15 residues. Germline CDR1 and CDR2: SSHAT and FNYEAQ (reference sequence). Written as DNA, the CDR3 is TGTGCTAGCAGCTTAGGAAGCGGGAGTCTCAATGAGCAGTTCTTC. Translating gives CASSLGSGSLNEQFF.

The V and J genes are TRBV5-5 and TRBJ1-1; 7 bases are a match to TRBD1. Trimming took 0 bases from V and 3 from J; bases not matched to a gene: 5. CDR3 length: 15 amino acids. Germline V CDR1 and CDR2: SGHKS, YYEKEE (reference sequence). Here the CDR3 DNA reads TGTGCCAGCAGCTTGGATGACAGGGCGGACACTGAAGCTTTCTTT. Its translation: CASSLDDRADTEAFF. Supplemented by reference TRBV5-5 and TRBJ1-1, the full variable domain reads DAGVTQSPTHLIKTRGQQVTLRCSPISGHKSVSWYQQVLGQGPQFIFQYYEKEERGRGNFPDRFSARQFPNYSSELNVNALLLGDSALYLCASSLDDRADTEAFFGQGTRLTVV.

The chain recombines TRBV7-3 with TRBJ2-5, with a weak D call TRBD2 (6 bases). Germline loops: CDR1 SGHTA, CDR2 FQGTGA. The CDR3 is 14 residues long. V dropped 2 bases and J dropped 5 bases, with 12 bases sitting between them. The CDR3 DNA sequence: TGTGCCAGCAGCTTAGGTGCGGGACCTGAGACCCAGTACTTC. It yields the protein CASSLGAGPETQYF.

The J gene is TRBJ1-2, the V gene TRBV3-1 (or the pseudogene TRBV3-2); no reliable D call. This CDR3 contains 16 residues. V was clipped by 3 bases and J by 4 bases, with 18 bases between them. The germline CDR1 and CDR2 sequences are LGHDT and YNNKEL (reference sequence). CDR3 in DNA: TGTGCCAGCAGCCAGCTGAGGACCGGAGGAGGCTATGGCTACACCTTC. It specifies CASSQLRTGGGYGYTF.

The chain has TRBV5-1 and TRBJ2-3; 10 bases match TRBD1. With 0 bases clipped from V and 4 bases from J, the junction kept 5 bases outside the gene matches. Looked up from germline, CDR1 is SGHRS and CDR2 is YFSETQ. This CDR3 region has 16 residues. Here the CDR3 reads CASSLARTGGSDTQYF. Written as DNA, the CDR3 is TGCGCCAGCAGCTTGGCCCGGACAGGGGGTTCAGATACGCAGTATTTT.